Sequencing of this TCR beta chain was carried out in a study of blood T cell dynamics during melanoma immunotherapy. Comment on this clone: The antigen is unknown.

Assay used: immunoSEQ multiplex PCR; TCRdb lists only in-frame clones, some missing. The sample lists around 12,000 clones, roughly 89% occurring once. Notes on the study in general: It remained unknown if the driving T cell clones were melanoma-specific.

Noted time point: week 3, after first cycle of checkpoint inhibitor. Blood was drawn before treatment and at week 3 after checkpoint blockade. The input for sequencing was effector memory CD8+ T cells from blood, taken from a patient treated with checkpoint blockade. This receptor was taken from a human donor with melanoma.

The CDR3, as DNA: TGTGCCAGCAGCCAGACACTGGATCAGCCCCAGCATTTT. It specifies CASSQTLDQPQHF. The V gene is TRBV7-6, the J gene TRBJ1-5; D gene unclear. Germline V CDR1 and CDR2: SGHVS, FNYEAQ. The CDR3 is 13 amino acids. Trimming removed 5 bases at V and 5 bases at J, with 10 bases between.